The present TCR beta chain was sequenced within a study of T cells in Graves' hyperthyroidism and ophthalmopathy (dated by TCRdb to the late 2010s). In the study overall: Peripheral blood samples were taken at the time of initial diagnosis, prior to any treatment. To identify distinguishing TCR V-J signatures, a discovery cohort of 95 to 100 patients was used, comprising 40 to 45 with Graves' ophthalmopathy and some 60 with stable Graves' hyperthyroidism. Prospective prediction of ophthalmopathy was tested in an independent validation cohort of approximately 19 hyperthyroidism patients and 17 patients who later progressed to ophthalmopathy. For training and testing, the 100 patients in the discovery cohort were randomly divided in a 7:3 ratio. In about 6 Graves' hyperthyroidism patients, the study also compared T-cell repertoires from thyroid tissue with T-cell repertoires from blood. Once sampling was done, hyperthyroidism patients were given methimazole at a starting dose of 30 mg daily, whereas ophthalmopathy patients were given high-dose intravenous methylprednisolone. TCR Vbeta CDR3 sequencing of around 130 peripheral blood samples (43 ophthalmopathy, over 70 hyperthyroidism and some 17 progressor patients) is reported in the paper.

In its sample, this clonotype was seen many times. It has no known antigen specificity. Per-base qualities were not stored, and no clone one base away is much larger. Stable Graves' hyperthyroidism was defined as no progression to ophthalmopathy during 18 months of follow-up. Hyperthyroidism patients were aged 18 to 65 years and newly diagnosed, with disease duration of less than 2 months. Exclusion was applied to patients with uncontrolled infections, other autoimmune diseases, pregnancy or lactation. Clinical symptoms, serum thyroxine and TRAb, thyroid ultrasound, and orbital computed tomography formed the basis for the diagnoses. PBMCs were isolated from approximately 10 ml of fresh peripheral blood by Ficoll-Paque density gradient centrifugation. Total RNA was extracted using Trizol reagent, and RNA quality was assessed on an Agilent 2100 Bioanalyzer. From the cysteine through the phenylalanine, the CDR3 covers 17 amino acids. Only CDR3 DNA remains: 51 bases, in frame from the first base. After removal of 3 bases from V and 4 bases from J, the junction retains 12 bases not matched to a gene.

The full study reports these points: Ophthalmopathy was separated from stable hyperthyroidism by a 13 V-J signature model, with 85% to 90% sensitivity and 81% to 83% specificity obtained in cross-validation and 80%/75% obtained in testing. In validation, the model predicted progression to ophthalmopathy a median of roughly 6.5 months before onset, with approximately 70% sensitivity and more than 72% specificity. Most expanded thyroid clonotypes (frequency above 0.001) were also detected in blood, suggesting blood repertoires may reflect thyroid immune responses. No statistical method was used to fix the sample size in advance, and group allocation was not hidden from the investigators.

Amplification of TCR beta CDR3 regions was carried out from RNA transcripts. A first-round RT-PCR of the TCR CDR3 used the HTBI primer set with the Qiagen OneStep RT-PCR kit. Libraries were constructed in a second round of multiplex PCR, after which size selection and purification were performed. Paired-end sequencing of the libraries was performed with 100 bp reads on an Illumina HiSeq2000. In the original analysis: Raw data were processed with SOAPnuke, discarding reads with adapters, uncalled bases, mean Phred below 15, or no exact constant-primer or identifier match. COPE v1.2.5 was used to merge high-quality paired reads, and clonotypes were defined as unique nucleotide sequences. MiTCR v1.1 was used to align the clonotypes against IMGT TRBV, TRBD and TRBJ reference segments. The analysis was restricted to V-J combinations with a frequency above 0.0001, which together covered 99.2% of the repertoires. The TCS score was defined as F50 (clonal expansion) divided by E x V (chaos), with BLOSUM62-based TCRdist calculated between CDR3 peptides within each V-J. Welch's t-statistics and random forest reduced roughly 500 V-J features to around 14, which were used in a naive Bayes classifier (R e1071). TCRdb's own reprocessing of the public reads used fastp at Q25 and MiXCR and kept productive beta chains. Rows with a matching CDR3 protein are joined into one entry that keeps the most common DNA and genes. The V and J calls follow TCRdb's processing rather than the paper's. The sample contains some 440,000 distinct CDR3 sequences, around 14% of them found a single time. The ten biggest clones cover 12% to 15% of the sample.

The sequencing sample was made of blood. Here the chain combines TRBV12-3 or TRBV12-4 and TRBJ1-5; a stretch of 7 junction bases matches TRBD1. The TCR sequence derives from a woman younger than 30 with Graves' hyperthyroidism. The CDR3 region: CASSLGVGTEVNQPQHF. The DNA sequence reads TGTGCCAGCAGTTTGGGTGTGGGGACAGAGGTTAATCAGCCCCAGCATTTT.